These T cell receptor beta chains were read from a single sample in a study of cytomegalovirus exposure and HLA in healthy donors. Produced via immunoSEQ multiplex PCR; TCRdb's table is partial and in-frame only. Counted here are some 150,000 clones, 60% to 85% occurring once; the ten biggest clones make up over 1.3%. The sample consisted of PBMCs. The receptor set was obtained from a woman aged 35 to 49 in good health and CMV-seronegative. Each CDR3 is given with its conserved first and last residue. D genes are given only for firm matches. Only part of the rows carry a size: once, few, many, or a class if the clone is expanded.

>NA|NA|TRBV6-5|TRBJ1-2
CASSYWEGENYGYTF
TGTGCCAGCAGTTATTGGGAGGGGGAGAACTATGGCTACACCTTC
>NA|NA|TRBV19|TRBJ2-3
CASSIMSSSTDTQYF
TGTGCCAGTAGTATTATGAGCTCTAGCACAGATACGCAGTATTTT
>NA|TRBD1|TRBV5-1|TRBJ2-5
CASSSGQLKQETQYF
TGCGCCAGCAGCTCGGGACAGCTGAAACAAGAGACCCAGTACTTC
>NA|TRBD1|TRBV11-2|TRBJ1-5
CASSFTGENNQPQHF
TGTGCCAGCAGCTTTACAGGGGAAAACAATCAGCCCCAGCATTTT
>NA|NA|TRBV2|TRBJ1-5
CASSMGRNQPQHF
TGTGCCAGCAGTATGGGCCGAAATCAGCCCCAGCATTTT
>NA|NA|TRBV9|TRBJ2-7
CASSVGEVRGEQYF
TGTGCCAGCAGCGTAGGAGAGGTCCGGGGGGAGCAGTACTTC
>NA|TRBD2|TRBV7-2|TRBJ2-1
CASSFSSGGAYEQFF
TGTGCCAGCAGCTTCTCTAGCGGGGGGGCCTATGAGCAGTTCTTC
>NA|NA|TRBV5-8|TRBJ1-1
CASSLVQGRLTEAFF
TGTGCCAGCAGCTTGGTACAGGGTAGGTTGACTGAAGCTTTCTTT
>NA|NA|TRBV19|TRBJ1-1
CASREAPRYAEAFF
TGTGCCAGTCGGGAGGCACCAAGGTACGCTGAAGCTTTCTTT
>NA|TRBD2|TRBV5-1|TRBJ2-7
CASSLTPSGGADEQYF
TGCGCCAGCAGTTTGACACCTAGCGGGGGGGCCGACGAGCAGTACTTC
>NA|TRBD1|TRBV5-1|TRBJ1-2
CASSYNRGEYGYTF
TGCGCCAGCAGCTACAACAGGGGAGAGTATGGCTACACCTTC
>NA|NA|TRBV29-1|TRBJ2-1
CSVVEGLNMANEQFF
TGCAGCGTTGTCGAGGGCTTAAACATGGCGAATGAGCAGTTCTTC
>NA|NA|TRBV7-6|TRBJ2-7
CASSLVSGEDYEQYF
TGTGCCAGCAGCTTAGTCTCAGGGGAAGACTACGAGCAGTACTTC
>few|TRBD1|TRBV16|TRBJ2-7
CASSHKLPGQGTYEQYF
TGTGCCAGCAGTCACAAATTACCGGGACAGGGGACCTACGAGCAGTACTTC
>NA|TRBD1|TRBV6-5|TRBJ1-5
CASSFQGEDQPQHF
TGTGCCAGCAGTTTCCAGGGGGAGGATCAGCCCCAGCATTTT
>once|NA|TRBV11-2|TRBJ1-2
CASSPNRDYYGYTF
TGTGCCAGCAGCCCTAACCGGGACTACTATGGCTACACCTTC
>NA|TRBD1|TRBV12-5|TRBJ1-2
CASGLLGGAGYGYTF
TGTGCTAGTGGTTTGTTAGGGGGCGCCGGCTATGGCTACACCTTC
>NA|TRBD1|TRBV11-2|TRBJ1-4
CASSPTGVESEKLFF
TGTGCCAGCAGCCCAACAGGGGTGGAAAGTGAAAAACTGTTTTTT
>once|NA|TRBV7-9|TRBJ1-5
CASSPGGYRPQHF
TGTGCCAGCAGCCCCGGGGGGTATCGGCCCCAGCATTTT
>NA|TRBD1|TRBV29-1|TRBJ1-1
CSVRRDRRMNTEAFF
TGCAGCGTTCGAAGGGACAGGAGAATGAACACTGAAGCTTTCTTT
>once|TRBD1|TRBV5-4|TRBJ1-1
CASSQDRGVGTEAFF
TGTGCCAGCAGCCAGGACAGGGGCGTGGGCACTGAAGCTTTCTTT
>NA|NA|TRBV7-3|TRBJ1-2
CASSSQGQGYTF
TGTGCCAGCAGCTCACAGGGTCAAGGCTACACCTTC
>NA|NA|TRBV4-1|TRBJ2-5
CASSQGTLLGGALETQYF
TGCGCCAGCAGCCAAGGGACTCTTTTAGGAGGGGCGTTGGAGACCCAGTACTTC
>NA|NA|TRBV4-3|TRBJ1-4
CASSLSGQGSEKLFF
TGCGCCAGCAGCCTTTCAGGGCAGGGAAGTGAAAAACTGTTTTTT
>NA|NA|TRBV5-1|TRBJ2-2
CASSLQGNVAGELFF
TGCGCCAGCAGCTTGCAGGGGAACGTTGCCGGGGAGCTGTTTTTT
>NA|NA|TRBV5-4|TRBJ2-5
CASSSPGSETQYF
TGTGCCAGCAGCTCCCCAGGGTCAGAGACCCAGTACTTC
>NA|NA|TRBV9|TRBJ1-2
CASSAIEGSYGYTF
TGTGCCAGCAGCGCTATTGAGGGTAGCTATGGCTACACCTTC
>NA|NA|TRBV6-5|TRBJ1-2
CASSYQQHSNYGYTF
TGTGCCAGCAGTTACCAACAGCATTCTAACTATGGCTACACCTTC
>NA|TRBD1|TRBV5-1|TRBJ1-1
CASRVAGGASEAFF
TGCGCCAGCAGGGTTGCAGGGGGCGCGAGTGAAGCTTTCTTT
>NA|NA|TRBV7-9|TRBJ1-6
CASSLRESGSPLHF
TGTGCCAGCAGCTTAAGAGAGTCCGGTTCACCCCTCCACTTT
>NA|TRBD2|TRBV13|TRBJ2-5
CASSPTSGRQETQYF
TGTGCCAGCAGCCCGACTAGCGGGAGACAAGAGACCCAGTACTTC
>NA|NA|TRBV27|TRBJ1-2
CASSSSVLSGGYTF
TGTGCCAGCAGTTCCTCTGTCCTATCGGGTGGCTACACCTTC
>NA|NA|TRBV15|TRBJ2-5
CATSRDRTGQETQYF
TGTGCCACCAGCAGAGATCGAACAGGGCAAGAGACCCAGTACTTC
>NA|NA|TRBV6-5|TRBJ2-7
CASSYRGSYEQYF
TGTGCCAGCAGTTACCGGGGCTCCTACGAGCAGTACTTC
>NA|NA|TRBV10-2|TRBJ1-2
CASSDLARGAYGYTF
TGCGCCAGCAGTGATTTGGCCCGGGGAGCCTATGGCTACACCTTC
>NA|NA|TRBV2|TRBJ1-2
CASSEQGTVVYGYTF
TGTGCCAGCAGTGAGCAGGGAACGGTTGTGTATGGCTACACCTTC
>NA|NA|TRBV5-1|TRBJ1-1
CASSLVQGMNTEAFF
TGCGCCAGCAGCTTGGTTCAGGGGATGAACACTGAAGCTTTCTTT
>NA|NA|TRBV28|TRBJ1-2
CASTTPRGGHTGYTF
TGTGCCAGCACTACCCCACGGGGGGGGCATACTGGCTACACCTTC
>NA|TRBD2|TRBV2|TRBJ2-5
CASTTKPGGVSGETQYF
TGTGCCAGCACCACCAAACCGGGGGGGGTCAGTGGGGAGACCCAGTACTTC
>NA|TRBD2|TRBV6-5|TRBJ2-5
CASSYSSGVGETQYF
TGTGCCAGCAGTTACTCCAGCGGGGTAGGCGAGACCCAGTACTTC
>NA|NA|TRBV5-1|TRBJ1-5
CASSPGGGHQPQHF
TGCGCCAGCAGCCCGGGGGGGGGTCATCAGCCCCAGCATTTT
>few|NA|TRBV5-6|TRBJ1-1
CASSLGTENTEAFF
TGTGCCAGCAGCTTGGGGACAGAGAACACTGAAGCTTTCTTT
>NA|NA|TRBV13|TRBJ1-6
CASSFGQLNSPLHF
TGTGCCAGCAGCTTCGGACAGCTAAATTCACCCCTCCACTTT
>NA|TRBD1|TRBV27|TRBJ1-1
CASSFDREVWSTEAFF
TGTGCCAGCAGTTTTGACAGGGAGGTATGGAGCACTGAAGCTTTCTTT
>few|NA|TRBV6-5|TRBJ1-1
CASKRGNTEAFF
TGTGCCAGTAAAAGGGGTAACACTGAAGCTTTCTTT
>NA|NA|TRBV5-1|TRBJ1-1
CASSLKGSEAFF
TGCGCCAGCAGCCTGAAGGGGTCTGAAGCTTTCTTT
>NA|NA|TRBV27|TRBJ1-4
CASSPTGGAGRGKLFF
TGTGCCAGCAGTCCCACGGGGGGGGCAGGGCGGGGAAAACTGTTTTTT
>NA|NA|TRBV19|TRBJ2-7
CASSIGRAYEQYF
TGTGCCAGTAGTATTGGCAGGGCCTACGAGCAGTACTTC
>NA|NA|TRBV2|TRBJ2-1
CATTGYNEQFF
TGTGCCACCACCGGGTACAATGAGCAGTTCTTC
>NA|NA|TRBV12-2|TRBJ2-4
CASRSTTSGGPWDIQYF
TGTGCAAGTCGCTCGACGACTAGCGGGGGGCCTTGGGACATTCAGTACTTC
>once|TRBD1|TRBV7-8|TRBJ1-1
CASSLQGVTEAFF
TGTGCCAGCAGCTTACAGGGGGTCACTGAAGCTTTCTTT
>once|NA|TRBV9|TRBJ1-4
CASSVGGVGLEKLFF
TGTGCCAGCAGCGTAGGTGGCGTCGGGTTAGAAAAACTGTTTTTT
>few|NA|TRBV10-3|TRBJ2-3
CAATGSDTQYF
TGTGCCGCGACAGGTTCAGATACGCAGTATTTT
>once|TRBD1|TRBV5-1|TRBJ2-7
CASRVDRGGNYEQYF
TGCGCCAGCAGGGTGGACAGGGGGGGAAACTACGAGCAGTACTTC